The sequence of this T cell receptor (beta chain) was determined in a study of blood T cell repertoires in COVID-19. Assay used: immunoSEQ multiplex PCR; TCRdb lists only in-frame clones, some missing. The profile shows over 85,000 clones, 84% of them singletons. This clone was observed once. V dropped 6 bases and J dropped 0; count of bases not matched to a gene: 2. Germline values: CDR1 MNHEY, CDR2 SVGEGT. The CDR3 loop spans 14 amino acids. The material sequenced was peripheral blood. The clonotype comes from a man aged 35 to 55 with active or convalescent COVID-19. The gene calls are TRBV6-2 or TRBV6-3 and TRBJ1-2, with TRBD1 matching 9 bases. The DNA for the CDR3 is TGTGCCAGCAGCACAGGGGGCCCTAACTATGGCTACACCTTC. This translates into CASSTGGPNYGYTF.